The entry below gives a single T cell receptor (beta chain) sequence along with its context. Its specificity is not known. The data belong to a study of T cell clonotyping in hematopoietic cell transplantation. Regarding the study as a whole: Pathologically expanded recipient clonotypes increased progressively from day 30 to day 180 as diversity fell.

The length of the CDR3 is 15 residues. V gave up 2 bases and J gave up 0 bases, with 8 bases separating them. Germline V gives CDR1 MNHEY, CDR2 SMNVEV (reference sequence). Method: immunoSEQ multiplex PCR; TCRdb's copy keeps in-frame clones and lacks some. The data show approximately 41,000 clones, 95% seen once. This sequence joins TRBV27 and TRBJ2-1; D gene ambiguous. This clonotype was sampled from a young man in good health. Some clones in this sample may be carry-over from other donors' samples. The sample taken for sequencing was peripheral blood mononuclear cells. In DNA, the CDR3 is TGTGCCAGCAGTTTAGGGGTGAGCTCCTACAATGAGCAGTTCTTC. This sequence encodes CASSLGVSSYNEQFF.